These 15 T cell receptor beta chains were all obtained from the same sample, sequenced in a study of blood T cell repertoires in COVID-19. The table came from immunoSEQ multiplex PCR; TCRdb's copy has only in-frame clones and leaves some out. In the table there are over 200,000 clones, 75% to 90% of which are singletons. Sequenced material: peripheral blood. The receptors were sampled from a man aged 40-50 years with acute or convalescent COVID-19.

The chain carries TRBV12-3 or TRBV12-4 and TRBJ2-7; D uncertain. V gave up 3 bases and J gave up 6 bases, with 9 bases separating them. There are 12 residues in the CDR3. The CDR3 coding sequence is TGTGCCAGCAGTTTGTTGGGCTCCGAGCAGTACTTC. Amino acids: CASSLLGSEQYF.

The chain couples TRBV12-5 to TRBJ2-1; 9 bases agree with TRBD2. V was clipped by 5 bases and J by 3 bases; unmatched bases: 11. The CDR3 is 17 amino acids. Germline loops: CDR1 LGHNT, CDR2 FRNRAP. This CDR3 is CASGPATSGPLYNEQFF. The CDR3 DNA is TGTGCTAGTGGTCCGGCGACTAGCGGTCCTCTCTACAATGAGCAGTTCTTC.

This clone has a single count. The V call is TRBV30, the J call TRBJ1-4; 10 nucleotides agree with TRBD1. CDR1 is GTSNPN and CDR2 is SVGIG in the germline V gene (reference sequence). The CDR3 consists of 19 residues. V lost 6 bases and J lost 0; bases outside the gene matches: 16. CDR3 sequence (DNA): TGTGCCTGTCAAGTAGGGACCGGGACAGGGGCAGCAACTAATGAAAAACTGTTTTTT. Protein: CACQVGTGTGAATNEKLFF.

V and J are TRBV27 and TRBJ2-7, with a possible D match to TRBD1 (7 bases). Germline V gene sequence: CDR1 MNHEY, CDR2 SMNVEV (reference sequence). This CDR3 contains 14 residues. V shed 7 bases and J shed 4 bases, with 17 bases lying between them. CDR3 protein: CASTFDREAYEQYF. CDR3 nucleotide sequence: TGTGCCAGCACGTTCGACAGGGAGGCTTACGAGCAGTACTTC.

This rearrangement joins TRBV3-1 (or the pseudogene TRBV3-2) to TRBJ1-2; D gene ambiguous. In germline, CDR1 is LGHDT, CDR2 YNNKEL (reference sequence). This CDR3 is built from 12 residues. V dropped 1 base and J dropped 7 bases, with 7 bases sitting between them. The CDR3 is CASSQVRSGYTF. The CDR3 coding sequence is TGTGCCAGCAGCCAAGTCAGAAGTGGCTACACCTTC.

The chain links TRBV11-2 to TRBJ1-2, with 8 bases matching TRBD1. This CDR3 is 16 amino acids long. V lost 5 bases and J lost 6; bases outside the gene matches: 14. Germline loops: CDR1 SGHAT, CDR2 FQNNGV. This CDR3 is CASSRLEQGVSDGYTF. The CDR3 DNA reads TGTGCCAGCAGCAGGCTTGAACAGGGGGTTTCGGATGGCTACACCTTC.

The chain joins TRBV6-2 or TRBV6-3 to TRBJ1-6; TRBD1 is a possible D gene (6 bases). Per germline, CDR1 MNHEY and CDR2 SVGEGT. Trimming took off 4 bases at V and 14 bases at J, with 24 bases between the two ends. The CDR3 loop spans 16 amino acids. CDR3 loop: CASSSDSFPTFYTLHF. CDR3 sequence (DNA): TGTGCCAGCAGTTCGGACAGCTTTCCCACCTTTTACACCCTCCACTTT.

This clone has just one count. The CDR3 nucleotides are TGCGCCAGCAGCTTACTAGCGGGAGGCCAATGGGGCGAGCAGTACTTC. As protein: CASSLLAGGQWGEQYF. The chain is built from TRBV5-1 and TRBJ2-7; 12 nucleotides align to TRBD2. Germline CDR1 SGHRS, CDR2 YFSETQ. The CDR3 consists of 16 residues. V lost 2 bases to trimming and J lost 6 bases; unmatched junction nucleotides: 9.

The rearrangement uses TRBV3-1 (or the pseudogene TRBV3-2) and TRBJ2-5, with D perhaps TRBD2 (6 bases). Germline V lookup: CDR1 LGHDT, CDR2 YNNKEL (reference sequence). V gave up 4 bases and J gave up 5 bases, with 14 bases separating them. The CDR3 sequence is 14 residues long. The CDR3 loop reads CASSRQTEGETQYF. The CDR3 bases are TGTGCCAGCAGCCGACAAACGGAGGGGGAGACCCAGTACTTC.

This rearrangement joins TRBV9 to TRBJ2-1; TRBD2 aligns across 8 bases. The CDR3 spans 16 residues. The V gene end was trimmed by 4 bases and the J gene end by 8 bases; junction bases not matched to a gene: 14. Germline V gene lookup returns CDR1 SGDLS and CDR2 YYNGEE. The CDR3 DNA sequence: TGTGCCAGCAGCCCGTTCGGGAGGGCGGATTCCGATGAGCAGTTCTTC. This translates into CASSPFGRADSDEQFF. Filled out from reference TRBV9 and TRBJ2-1, the complete variable domain reads DSGVTQTPKHLITATGQRVTLRCSPRSGDLSVYWYQQSLDQGLQFLIQYYNGEERAKGNILERFSAQQFPDLHSELNLSSLELGDSALYFCASSPFGRADSDEQFFGPGTRLTVL.

The count of this clone is one. The chain has TRBV9 and TRBJ2-3; 7 nucleotides line up with TRBD2. The CDR3 is 14 amino acids. Unmatched junction bases numbered 2, after V lost 2 bases and J lost 2 bases. Germline CDR1 SGDLS, CDR2 YYNGEE. The CDR3 bases are TGTGCCAGCAGCGTGGCGGGAGACACAGATACGCAGTATTTT. Translating it yields CASSVAGDTDTQYF.

The chain employs TRBV7-6 and TRBJ2-2; D is possibly TRBD1 (6 bases). Germline V CDR1 and CDR2: SGHVS, FNYEAQ. The CDR3 is 15 amino acids. V was shortened by 2 bases and J by 3 bases, with 10 bases between the two germline ends. In DNA form, the CDR3 reads TGTGCCAGCAGCTTACCACAGGGACACACCGGGGAGCTGTTTTTT. Residues: CASSLPQGHTGELFF.

This chain joins TRBV5-1 and TRBJ2-7; 12 positions match TRBD2. V was clipped by 1 base and J by 6 bases; unmatched bases: 5. The CDR3 extends over 15 amino acids. Germline V lookup: CDR1 SGHRS, CDR2 YFSETQ. The CDR3 region has the DNA TGCGCCAGCAGCTTGCTGCTAGCGGGAGGGTCCGAGCAGTACTTC. Its translation: CASSLLLAGGSEQYF. The variable domain in full, completed from reference TRBV5-1 and TRBJ2-7, reads KAGVTQTPRYLIKTRGQQVTLSCSPISGHRSVSWYQQTPGQGLQFLFEYFSETQRNKGNFPGRFSGRQFSNSRSEMNVSTLELGDSALYLCASSLLLAGGSEQYFGPGTRLTVT.

This rearrangement joins TRBV29-1 to TRBJ1-2; D gene ambiguous. Trimming removed 3 bases from V and 8 bases from J, with 19 bases in between. Germline V CDR1 and CDR2: SQVTM, ANQGSEA. The CDR3 totals 14 residues. The CDR3 reads CSVDDGQRAGGYTF. Here the CDR3 DNA reads TGCAGCGTTGATGATGGCCAGCGGGCCGGCGGCTACACCTTC.

Here the CDR3 reads CASNSDPIGGTGELFF. DNA for the CDR3: TGTGCCAGTAACTCGGACCCCATAGGAGGCACCGGGGAGCTGTTTTTT. The chain joins TRBV11-2 to TRBJ2-2, with D perhaps TRBD2 (5 bases). The CDR3 extends over 16 amino acids. The V gene's germline CDR1 is SGHAT and CDR2 FQNNGV. Trimming shortened V by 9 bases and J by 4 bases, and 21 bases separated the two germline ends.